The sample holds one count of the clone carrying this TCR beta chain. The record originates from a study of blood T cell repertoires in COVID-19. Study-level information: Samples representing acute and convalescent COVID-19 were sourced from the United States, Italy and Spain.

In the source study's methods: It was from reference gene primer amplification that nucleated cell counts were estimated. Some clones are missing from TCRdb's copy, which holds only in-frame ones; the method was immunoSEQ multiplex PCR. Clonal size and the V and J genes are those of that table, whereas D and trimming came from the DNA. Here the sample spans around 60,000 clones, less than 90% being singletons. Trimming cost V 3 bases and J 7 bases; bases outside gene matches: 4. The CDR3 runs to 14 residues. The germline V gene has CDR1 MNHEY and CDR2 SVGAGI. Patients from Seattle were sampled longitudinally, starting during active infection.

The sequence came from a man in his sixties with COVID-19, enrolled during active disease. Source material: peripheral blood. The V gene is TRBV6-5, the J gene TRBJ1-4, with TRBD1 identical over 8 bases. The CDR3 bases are TGTGCCAGCAGTTATGACAGGGGTGGTGAAAAACTGTTTTTT. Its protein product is CASSYDRGGEKLFF.